The subject of this entry is one T cell receptor (beta chain). Its specificity is not known. The source of the sample is a study of OX40 agonist ivuxolimab in advanced cancers. Study in general: The drug used for patients, ivuxolimab, was an agonistic anti-OX40 (CD134) antibody. Antecedent anti-PD-1, anti-PD-L1 or anti-CTLA-4 therapy was permissible, with roughly 36% having received some. In three patients, partial responses were observed, one with hepatocellular carcinoma and two with cutaneous melanoma. General study points: Averaged across samples, CD8+ T cells carried more expanded clones than CD4+ did.

Some clones are missing from TCRdb's copy, which holds only in-frame ones; the method was immunoSEQ multiplex PCR. The table shows tens of thousands of clones, with about 81% occurring only once. Trimming left V 5 bases short and J 2 bases short, with 14 bases between. Germline V gene data show CDR1 as LNHDA and CDR2 as SQIVND (reference sequence). The CDR3 is made up of 15 amino acids. The sequences come from CD4+ or CD8+ T cells sorted from blood, collected in a trial of the OX40 agonist ivuxolimab. This receptor was taken from an adult with an advanced solid tumor such as melanoma, head and neck, liver or kidney cancer. The V gene is TRBV19, the J gene TRBJ2-3, with D possibly being TRBD1 (5 bases). The CDR3 nucleotides are TGTGCCAGTAGTCCCAGGGCGTCGGCCACAGATACGCAGTATTTT. It specifies CASSPRASATDTQYF.